These 23 T cell receptor beta chains share one sample of origin, sequenced in a study of cytomegalovirus exposure and HLA in healthy donors (dated by TCRdb to 2016 to 2017). Receptor amplification or capture employed the immunoSEQ multiplex PCR assay. A mixture of 60 forward primers for TCR Vbeta segments and 13 reverse primers for TCR Jbeta segments was used in the multiplex PCR. In its TCRdb copy, this immuneACCESS table keeps in-frame sequences only and misses some clones. Where compared with another copy, unresolved V genes explain less than half of these, and the others have no known cause. The table for this sample lists 150,000 to 200,000 clones; roughly 80% of them were counted only once. Of the sample, more than 1.5% falls within the top ten clones. Material for sequencing was PBMCs. The origin of the receptors is a man aged 40-49 years in good health and CMV-seronegative.

J is TRBJ2-7 and V is TRBV5-5, with D perhaps matching TRBD1 (5 bases). CDR3 size: 14 residues. Per germline, CDR1 SGHKS and CDR2 YYEKEE (reference sequence). V lost 0 bases and J 2 bases, leaving 9 bases between the germline ends. The CDR3 bases are TGTGCCAGCAGCTTGGGACAGCTCACCTACGAGCAGTACTTC. Translation gives CASSLGQLTYEQYF.

The chain couples TRBV7-8 to TRBJ2-1, with 7 positions matching TRBD1. CDR3 length equals 15 residues. V was clipped by 5 bases and J by 5 bases; unmatched bases: 9. From germline, CDR1 is SGHVS and CDR2 FQNEAQ. The CDR3 spells CASSPYQTGNNEQFF. CDR3 coding DNA: TGTGCCAGCAGCCCTTACCAGACAGGGAACAATGAGCAGTTCTTC.

The rearrangement links TRBV6-5 to TRBJ2-7; 11 positions match TRBD1. The germline V gene encodes CDR1 MNHEY and CDR2 SVGAGI. The CDR3 consists of 14 residues. V lost 5 bases to trimming and J lost 10 bases; unmatched junction nucleotides: 10. CDR3 amino acids: CASSPPGTGGEQYF. DNA of the CDR3: TGTGCCAGCAGTCCCCCCGGGACAGGGGGAGAACAGTACTTC.

The rearrangement links TRBV29-1 to TRBJ2-7, with D unresolved. This CDR3 region has 13 residues. Germline CDR1 reads SQVTM; CDR2 reads ANQGSEA. V lost 4 bases to trimming and J lost 0 bases, with 10 bases between them. The CDR3 DNA reads TGCAGCGTTGCCAGGTCGAGCTCCTACGAGCAGTACTTC. The encoded protein is CSVARSSSYEQYF.

The V call is TRBV6-4, the J call TRBJ1-2, with a possible D match to TRBD1 (5 bases). The CDR3 has 12 residues. CDR1 and CDR2 (germline): MRHNA, SNTAGT. V was shortened by 3 bases and J by 8 bases, with 10 bases between the two germline ends. The CDR3, as DNA: TGTGCCAGCAGTGAAGGGGTAAGAGGCTACACCTTC. Its protein is CASSEGVRGYTF.

The chain joins TRBV11-2 to TRBJ2-5; D might be TRBD1 (6 bases). The ends were cut back, 10 bases at V and 0 bases at J, with 15 bases in the middle. This CDR3 is 14 amino acids long. The germline V gene has CDR1 SGHAT and CDR2 FQNNGV. The CDR3 sequence is CATRAGADQETQYF. CDR3 DNA: TGTGCCACGAGGGCAGGGGCGGACCAAGAGACCCAGTACTTC.

V is TRBV10-3 and J is TRBJ1-5; unclear D gene. The germline gives CDR1 ENHRY, CDR2 SYGVKD. V lost 7 bases and J lost 5, with 12 bases in between. This CDR3 spans 13 amino acids. The CDR3, as DNA: TGTGCCATCAAACGGGGAGCTGATCAGCCCCAGCATTTT. This codes for CAIKRGADQPQHF.

V and J are TRBV9 and TRBJ2-3, with D tentatively TRBD2 (6 bases). The CDR3 runs to 15 residues. Trimming took off 2 bases at V and 0 bases at J, with 10 bases between the two ends. Germline V gives CDR1 SGDLS, CDR2 YYNGEE. Here the CDR3 reads CASSVGRSSTDTQYF. The DNA for the CDR3 is TGTGCCAGCAGCGTCGGGAGAAGCAGCACAGATACGCAGTATTTT.

In this sample, this clone turned up once. This chain links TRBV6-4 with TRBJ2-3; 10 nucleotides align to TRBD2. The ends lost 3 bases at V and 5 bases at J; junction bases unmatched: 8. CDR3 length: 16 amino acids. Germline CDR1 is MRHNA and CDR2 is SNTAGT. The CDR3 DNA is TGTGCCAGCAGTGAACAAGCGGGGGGGCCAAGAGATACGCAGTATTTT. Translated, it gives CASSEQAGGPRDTQYF.

This chain connects TRBV7-9 to TRBJ1-1; D may be TRBD1 (6 bases). CDR3 size: 13 residues. Germline V gene sequence: CDR1 SEHNR, CDR2 FQNEAQ (reference sequence). Trimming took off 2 bases at V and 6 bases at J, with 10 bases between the two ends. The CDR3 DNA reads as TGTGCCAGCAGCTTATCAGGGGCCCCTGAAGCTTTCTTT. Its protein product is CASSLSGAPEAFF.

The chain combines TRBV7-9 with TRBJ1-1; D call uncertain. Germline CDR1 SEHNR, CDR2 FQNEAQ (reference sequence). CDR3 size: 14 residues. V was shortened by 5 bases and J by 2 bases, with 12 bases between the two germline ends. CDR3 sequence: CASSIRQSNTEAFF. CDR3 nucleotide sequence: TGTGCCAGCAGCATCAGGCAGAGTAACACTGAAGCTTTCTTT.

V gene TRBV5-6 combines with J gene TRBJ1-5, with TRBD1 identical over 7 bases. The V gene's germline CDR1 is SGHDT and CDR2 YYEEEE. This CDR3 is 17 amino acids long. The ends lost 4 bases at V and 3 bases at J; junction bases unmatched: 13. The DNA for the CDR3 is TGTGCCAGCAGCCCATCACACCTGGACAGGAACAATCAGCCCCAGCATTTT. Amino acids: CASSPSHLDRNNQPQHF.

This clone occurred a few times. The chain has TRBV7-8 and TRBJ2-3; D may be TRBD2 (5 bases). Germline-derived CDR1 and CDR2 are SGHVS and FQNEAQ. This CDR3 is built from 14 residues. The germline V and J ends were trimmed by 3 bases and 6 bases, with 13 bases remaining between them. The CDR3 DNA is TGTGCCAGCAGCTTGGGAGCCCGGAGGGATACGCAGTATTTT. Translation gives CASSLGARRDTQYF.

The genes are TRBV19 and TRBJ1-2; no definite D call. The CDR3 length is 14 residues. CDR1 is LNHDA and CDR2 is SQIVND in the germline V gene (reference sequence). V lost 3 bases and J 4 bases, leaving 12 bases between the germline ends. DNA for the CDR3: TGTGCCAGTAGTATTATGGTGGCAGGCTATGGCTACACCTTC. Protein sequence: CASSIMVAGYGYTF. Looking up the rest from reference TRBV19 and TRBJ1-2 gives the full variable domain: DGGITQSPKYLFRKEGQNVTLSCEQNLNHDAMYWYRQDPGQGLRLIYYSQIVNDFQKGDIAEGYSVSREKKESFPLTVTSAQKNPTAFYLCASSIMVAGYGYTFGSGTRLTVV.

The count of this clone is one. V usage is TRBV5-1 and J usage is TRBJ1-1; unclear D gene. Trimming stripped 1 base from V and 11 bases from J, with 18 bases between. The CDR3 length is 14 residues. CDR1 and CDR2 (germline): SGHRS, YFSETQ. The CDR3 spells CASSLQARSPWAFF. The CDR3 bases are TGCGCCAGCAGCTTGCAGGCACGGTCCCCCTGGGCTTTCTTT. Full variable domain (missing parts from reference TRBV5-1 and TRBJ1-1): KAGVTQTPRYLIKTRGQQVTLSCSPISGHRSVSWYQQTPGQGLQFLFEYFSETQRNKGNFPGRFSGRQFSNSRSEMNVSTLELGDSALYLCASSLQARSPWAFFGQGTRLTVV.

The chain links TRBV2 to TRBJ1-3; D might be TRBD1 (5 bases). CDR1 is SNHLY, CDR2 FYNNEI, per germline. The CDR3 is 17 residues long. V was clipped by 6 bases and J by 0 bases, with 18 bases between them. The CDR3 loop reads CASRTGQGIGSGNTIYF. For the CDR3, the DNA is TGTGCCAGCAGGACCGGGCAGGGAATCGGCTCTGGAAACACCATATATTTT.

V usage is TRBV19 and J usage is TRBJ1-4; TRBD1 matches at 9 bases. Trimming removed 8 bases from V and 5 bases from J; junction bases left unmatched: 6. Germline CDR1 is LNHDA and CDR2 is SQIVND (reference sequence). CDR3 length: 14 residues. In DNA, the CDR3 is TGTGCCAGTCTGAACAGGGGGCGGAATGAAAAACTGTTTTTT. This encodes CASLNRGRNEKLFF.

The V call is TRBV10-3, the J call TRBJ2-7; D uncertain. The CDR3 spans 12 residues. Germline assignment: CDR1 ENHRY and CDR2 SYGVKD. V was trimmed by 0 bases and J by 6 bases, leaving 6 bases between them. The CDR3 loop reads CAISESIREQYF. The CDR3, as DNA: TGTGCCATCAGTGAGTCTATTCGCGAGCAGTACTTC.

The chain links TRBV29-1 to TRBJ2-2; possibly TRBD1 for D (6 bases). V lost 1 base and J lost 8, with 23 bases in between. This CDR3 spans 17 amino acids. The V gene's germline CDR1 is SQVTM and CDR2 ANQGSEA. The CDR3 region is CSVEGPGTPRGRGELFF. The CDR3 nucleotides are TGCAGCGTTGAAGGGCCCGGGACACCAAGGGGACGGGGGGAGCTGTTTTTT.

This clone has only one observation. The chain joins TRBV28 to TRBJ2-7; TRBD1 might be the D (6 bases). CDR1 is MDHEN, CDR2 SYDVKM, per germline. This CDR3 has 15 residues. Trimming removed 8 bases at V and 3 bases at J, with 20 bases between. Here the CDR3 reads CASFTRGTNLYEQYF. CDR3 nucleotides: TGTGCCAGCTTTACGCGAGGGACAAACCTCTACGAGCAGTACTTC.

The chain links TRBV30 to TRBJ1-2, with 7 bases aligning to TRBD1. V was pared by 7 bases and J by 6 bases, with 17 bases of the junction left unmatched. This CDR3 region has 15 residues. Germline V gene sequence: CDR1 GTSNPN, CDR2 SVGIG (reference sequence). The CDR3 DNA reads TGTGCCTCCTATACAACGACAGGGAAATACAATGGCTACACCTTC. It encodes CASYTTTGKYNGYTF. Full variable domain (remainder filled in from reference TRBV30 and TRBJ1-2): SQTIHQWPATLVQPVGSPLSLECTVEGTSNPNLYWYRQAAGRGLQLLFYSVGIGQISSEVPQNLSASRPQDRQFILSSKKLLLSDSGFYLCASYTTTGKYNGYTFGSGTRLTVV.

This chain uses TRBV30 with TRBJ1-2; D gene unclear. V was cut by 0 bases and J by 2 bases, with 10 bases left in between. This CDR3 has 14 residues. Germline values: CDR1 GTSNPN, CDR2 SVGIG (reference sequence). As DNA, the CDR3 is TGTGCCTGGAGTGTACCATACGGGAACTATGGCTACACCTTC. This sequence encodes CAWSVPYGNYGYTF. The entire variable domain, with the rest obtained from reference TRBV30 and TRBJ1-2, is as follows: SQTIHQWPATLVQPVGSPLSLECTVEGTSNPNLYWYRQAAGRGLQLLFYSVGIGQISSEVPQNLSASRPQDRQFILSSKKLLLSDSGFYLCAWSVPYGNYGYTFGSGTRLTVV.

This clone was seen a single time. The chain employs TRBV7-9 and TRBJ1-1; 9 bases match TRBD1. The J segment lost 1 base and the V segment lost 5 bases, leaving 2 bases of the junction unmatched. Germline V gene sequence: CDR1 SEHNR, CDR2 FQNEAQ (reference sequence). CDR3 length: 14 amino acids. DNA of the CDR3: TGTGCCAGCAGCAACAGGGGGCCGAACACTGAAGCTTTCTTT. As protein: CASSNRGPNTEAFF.